Below are 22 T cell receptor beta chains sequenced from a single sample in a study of blood T cell repertoires in COVID-19. TCRdb keeps only in-frame clones here, not all; method: immunoSEQ multiplex PCR. The repertoire holds some 250,000 clones, under 90% seen once, with around 4% in the top ten. Source material: peripheral blood. The receptors originated from a man aged 55 to 70 with acute or convalescent COVID-19.

This clone was counted between two and nine times. This chain connects TRBV5-6 to TRBJ1-3, with 7 nucleotides matching TRBD1. Per germline, CDR1 SGHDT and CDR2 YYEEEE. The junction had 0 bases not matched to a gene; V was cut back by 4 bases and J by 2 bases. The CDR3 totals 13 residues. Here the CDR3 reads CASSDRAGNTIYF. For the CDR3, the DNA is TGTGCCAGCAGCGACAGGGCTGGAAACACCATATATTTT.

This clone appeared once. The genes are TRBV28 and TRBJ1-2, with D possibly being TRBD1 (5 bases). Per germline, CDR1 MDHEN and CDR2 SYDVKM. V was shortened by 5 bases and J by 8 bases, with 9 bases between the two germline ends. The CDR3 has 11 residues. The CDR3 sequence: CASSPNRGYTF. The CDR3 coding sequence is TGTGCCAGCAGTCCTAACAGGGGCTACACCTTC.

J is TRBJ1-3 and V is TRBV9; the D gene is possibly TRBD1 (6 bases). The germline gives CDR1 SGDLS, CDR2 YYNGEE. The CDR3 is made up of 15 amino acids. Trimming stripped 3 bases from V and 4 bases from J, with 14 bases between. The DNA of the CDR3 is TGTGCCAGCAGCGATAGCCCCCAGGGGGGAAACACCATATATTTT. This encodes CASSDSPQGGNTIYF.

CDR3 nucleotides: TGTGCCAGCAGCTTGCCCCAGGGGTCCTCCTACGAGCAGTACTTC. Its translation is CASSLPQGSSYEQYF. J is TRBJ2-7 and V is TRBV5-8; a possible D gene is TRBD1 (6 bases). CDR1 is SGHTS and CDR2 is YDEGEE in the germline V gene. The CDR3 runs to 15 residues. V was pared by 1 base and J by 0 bases, with 11 bases between.

The V call is TRBV10-3, the J call TRBJ2-2; TRBD1 might be the D (5 bases). The CDR3 totals 12 residues. V lost 8 bases, J lost 6 bases, and 10 bases lay in between. CDR1 and CDR2 (germline): ENHRY, SYGVKD. CDR3 loop: CAIGQGAGELFF. The DNA for the CDR3 is TGTGCCATCGGGCAGGGCGCCGGGGAGCTGTTTTTT.

This clone occurred a few times. The chain employs TRBV18 and TRBJ2-1, with D tentatively TRBD1 (5 bases). This CDR3 is 16 amino acids long. Trimming cost V 2 bases and J 4 bases, with 15 bases left between them. Germline CDR1 KGHSH, CDR2 LQKENI. CDR3 residues: CASSPATATLYNEQFF. In nucleotides, the CDR3 is TGTGCCAGCTCACCAGCGACAGCGACTTTATACAATGAGCAGTTCTTC.

V usage is TRBV7-8 and J usage is TRBJ2-1; a weak D match, TRBD2 (5 bases). The germline CDR1 and CDR2 sequences are SGHVS and FQNEAQ. There are 16 residues in the CDR3. Trimming pared 6 bases from V and 3 bases from J, leaving 18 bases between. The CDR3 DNA follows: TGTGCCAGCAGAAATTACGGCGGGCGATTCTACAATGAGCAGTTCTTC. Translation gives CASRNYGGRFYNEQFF.

This clone was counted only a few times. The chain recombines TRBV4-1 with TRBJ1-1; no definite D call. The germline V and J ends were trimmed by 4 bases and 1 base, with 19 bases remaining between them. CDR3 size: 17 residues. Germline CDR1 is MGHRA and CDR2 is YSYEKL. Here the CDR3 DNA reads TGCGCCAGCAGCCCACAGCTACTAGGGCCGCAGAACACTGAAGCTTTCTTT. Its translation is CASSPQLLGPQNTEAFF.

In this sample, this clone turned up once. The chain couples TRBV7-2 to TRBJ2-1; 9 nucleotides agree with TRBD2. With 2 bases clipped from V and 7 bases from J, the junction kept 6 bases outside the gene matches. The germline CDR1 and CDR2 sequences are SGHTA and FQGNSA. CDR3 length: 15 amino acids. The CDR3 DNA follows: TGTGCCAGCAGCTTATTGGGAGCGGGAGGAAATGAGCAGTTCTTC. Its protein is CASSLLGAGGNEQFF.

This chain links TRBV18 with TRBJ1-1; TRBD1 is a possible D gene (5 bases). The V end was cut by 6 bases, the J end by 7 bases, with 15 bases between. The CDR3 contains 13 residues. Germline V gene sequence: CDR1 KGHSH, CDR2 LQKENI. The chain's CDR3 is CASSLQVAVEAFF. Here the CDR3 DNA reads TGTGCCAGCTCCCTACAGGTGGCGGTTGAAGCTTTCTTT. The whole variable domain, remainder taken from reference TRBV18 and TRBJ1-1, is NAGVMQNPRHLVRRRGQEARLRCSPMKGHSHVYWYRQLPEEGLKFMVYLQKENIIDESGMPKERFSAEFPKEGPSILRIQQVVRGDSAAYFCASSLQVAVEAFFGQGTRLTVV.

The chain is built from TRBV29-1 and TRBJ2-1; 9 bases line up with TRBD2. With 0 bases clipped from V and 9 bases from J, the junction kept 9 bases outside the gene matches. Germline V gene data show CDR1 as SQVTM and CDR2 as ANQGSEA. CDR3 length: 15 amino acids. DNA of the CDR3: TGCAGCGTTGAAGATCTGCGGGGGGGCCCTCCTGAGCAGTTCTTC. Translating it yields CSVEDLRGGPPEQFF.

This chain uses TRBV6-6 with TRBJ2-3; D is perhaps TRBD1 (6 bases). The CDR3 has 16 residues. Looked up from germline, CDR1 is MNHNY and CDR2 is SVGAGI (reference sequence). The V gene lost 7 bases and the J gene lost 0 bases, with 17 bases spanning the gap. The CDR3 loop reads CASTIGGGPSTDTQYF. The CDR3 DNA follows: TGTGCCAGCACCATAGGTGGGGGCCCTAGCACAGATACGCAGTATTTT.

V is TRBV7-8 and J is TRBJ1-2; weak D call: TRBD1 (5 bases). Per the germline V gene, CDR1 is SGHVS and CDR2 is FQNEAQ. Between the trimmed V and J ends, which lost 5 bases and 3 bases, there was a span of 22 bases. The CDR3 has 17 amino acids. The CDR3 DNA is TGTGCCAGCAGCCTCCGCTGGAGGGTAGGGACCGACTATGGCTACACCTTC. Its translation: CASSLRWRVGTDYGYTF. Complete variable domain (other parts from reference TRBV7-8 and TRBJ1-2): GAGVSQSPRYKVAKRGQDVALRCDPISGHVSLFWYQQALGQGPEFLTYFQNEAQLDKSGLPSDRFFAERPEGSVSTLKIQRTQQEDSAVYLCASSLRWRVGTDYGYTFGSGTRLTVV.

This clone was observed once. V is TRBV7-2 and J is TRBJ2-7; TRBD2 agrees at 11 bases. The germline V gene has CDR1 SGHTA and CDR2 FQGNSA. Trimming removed 4 bases from V and 5 bases from J; junction bases left unmatched: 4. The CDR3 is 14 amino acids. The CDR3 coding sequence is TGTGCCAGCAGCTCGGGACTAGCGGTCCACGAGCAGTACTTC. Translated: CASSSGLAVHEQYF.

The rearrangement uses TRBV19 and TRBJ2-6, with 11 bases fitting TRBD1. CDR3 size: 18 residues. Germline V CDR1 and CDR2: LNHDA, SQIVND (reference sequence). V trimming: 7 bases; J trimming: 0 bases; junction bases outside the gene matches: 8. Here the CDR3 reads CASIHPGTGGSGANVLTF. Written as DNA, the CDR3 is TGTGCCAGTATCCACCCCGGGACAGGGGGCTCTGGGGCCAACGTCCTGACTTTC. The complete variable domain, with remaining parts taken from reference TRBV19 and TRBJ2-6, reads DGGITQSPKYLFRKEGQNVTLSCEQNLNHDAMYWYRQDPGQGLRLIYYSQIVNDFQKGDIAEGYSVSREKKESFPLTVTSAQKNPTAFYLCASIHPGTGGSGANVLTFGAGSRLTVL.

A few counts support this clone. The CDR3 loop is CARWTVLNEKLFF. In DNA form, the CDR3 reads TGTGCCCGCTGGACAGTCCTTAATGAAAAACTGTTTTTT. The rearrangement uses TRBV6-4 and TRBJ1-4, with D possibly being TRBD1 (6 bases). The V end was cut by 11 bases, the J end by 4 bases, with 14 bases between. The CDR3 spans 13 residues. Germline V gene lookup returns CDR1 MRHNA and CDR2 SNTAGT.

This clone came up a few times. CDR3 protein: CASSTQRGGYEQYF. The CDR3 nucleotides are TGTGCCAGCAGTACTCAGCGGGGGGGGTACGAGCAGTACTTC. The gene calls are TRBV6-5 and TRBJ2-7, with TRBD2 identical over 10 bases. The CDR3 extends over 14 amino acids. The V segment lost 5 bases and the J segment 4 bases; nucleotides outside the gene matches: 5. From germline, CDR1 is MNHEY and CDR2 SVGAGI.

This chain joins TRBV29-1 and TRBJ2-7; D is perhaps TRBD2 (6 bases). The CDR3 is made up of 13 amino acids. Germline CDR1 is SQVTM and CDR2 is ANQGSEA. V was trimmed by 5 bases and J by 3 bases, leaving 14 bases between them. The CDR3: CSVSGGGFYEQYF. In DNA form, the CDR3 reads TGCAGCGTTTCTGGGGGAGGATTCTACGAGCAGTACTTC.

The J gene is TRBJ2-1, the V gene TRBV9, with 10 bases that match TRBD2. Germline CDR1 and CDR2: SGDLS and YYNGEE. This CDR3 has 17 residues. V was clipped by 0 bases and J by 12 bases; unmatched bases: 15. DNA of the CDR3: TGTGCCAGCAGCGTAGAGGCCGTGGCTAGCGGGGGCCCGGCGCAGTTCTTC. Translating it yields CASSVEAVASGGPAQFF.

Here the CDR3 reads CASSLDGGRNSYEQYF. In nucleotides, the CDR3 is TGTGCCAGCAGCTTAGACGGCGGGAGAAATTCTTACGAGCAGTACTTC. This chain uses TRBV7-2 with TRBJ2-7, with 7 bases aligning to TRBD2. The CDR3 length is 16 residues. From germline, CDR1 is SGHTA and CDR2 FQGNSA. V lost 1 base, J lost 4 bases, and 10 bases stayed unmatched.

This clone has just a few counts. V and J are TRBV28 and TRBJ2-3; 16 bases are a match to TRBD2. The germline V gene encodes CDR1 MDHEN and CDR2 SYDVKM. Trimming cost V 4 bases and J 4 bases; bases outside gene matches: 8. The CDR3 covers 18 residues. CDR3 in amino acids: CASSWGLAGGRFSDTQYF. The DNA of the CDR3 is TGTGCCAGCAGTTGGGGACTAGCGGGGGGGCGCTTCTCAGATACGCAGTATTTT.

The chain recombines TRBV5-8 with TRBJ2-1; perhaps TRBD2 as D (5 bases). The CDR3 extends over 15 amino acids. Germline CDR1 is SGHTS and CDR2 is YDEGEE. Trimming pared 0 bases from V and 2 bases from J, leaving 9 bases between. The CDR3 is CASSLETTTYNEQFF. For the CDR3, the DNA is TGTGCCAGCAGCTTGGAGACTACCACCTACAATGAGCAGTTCTTC.